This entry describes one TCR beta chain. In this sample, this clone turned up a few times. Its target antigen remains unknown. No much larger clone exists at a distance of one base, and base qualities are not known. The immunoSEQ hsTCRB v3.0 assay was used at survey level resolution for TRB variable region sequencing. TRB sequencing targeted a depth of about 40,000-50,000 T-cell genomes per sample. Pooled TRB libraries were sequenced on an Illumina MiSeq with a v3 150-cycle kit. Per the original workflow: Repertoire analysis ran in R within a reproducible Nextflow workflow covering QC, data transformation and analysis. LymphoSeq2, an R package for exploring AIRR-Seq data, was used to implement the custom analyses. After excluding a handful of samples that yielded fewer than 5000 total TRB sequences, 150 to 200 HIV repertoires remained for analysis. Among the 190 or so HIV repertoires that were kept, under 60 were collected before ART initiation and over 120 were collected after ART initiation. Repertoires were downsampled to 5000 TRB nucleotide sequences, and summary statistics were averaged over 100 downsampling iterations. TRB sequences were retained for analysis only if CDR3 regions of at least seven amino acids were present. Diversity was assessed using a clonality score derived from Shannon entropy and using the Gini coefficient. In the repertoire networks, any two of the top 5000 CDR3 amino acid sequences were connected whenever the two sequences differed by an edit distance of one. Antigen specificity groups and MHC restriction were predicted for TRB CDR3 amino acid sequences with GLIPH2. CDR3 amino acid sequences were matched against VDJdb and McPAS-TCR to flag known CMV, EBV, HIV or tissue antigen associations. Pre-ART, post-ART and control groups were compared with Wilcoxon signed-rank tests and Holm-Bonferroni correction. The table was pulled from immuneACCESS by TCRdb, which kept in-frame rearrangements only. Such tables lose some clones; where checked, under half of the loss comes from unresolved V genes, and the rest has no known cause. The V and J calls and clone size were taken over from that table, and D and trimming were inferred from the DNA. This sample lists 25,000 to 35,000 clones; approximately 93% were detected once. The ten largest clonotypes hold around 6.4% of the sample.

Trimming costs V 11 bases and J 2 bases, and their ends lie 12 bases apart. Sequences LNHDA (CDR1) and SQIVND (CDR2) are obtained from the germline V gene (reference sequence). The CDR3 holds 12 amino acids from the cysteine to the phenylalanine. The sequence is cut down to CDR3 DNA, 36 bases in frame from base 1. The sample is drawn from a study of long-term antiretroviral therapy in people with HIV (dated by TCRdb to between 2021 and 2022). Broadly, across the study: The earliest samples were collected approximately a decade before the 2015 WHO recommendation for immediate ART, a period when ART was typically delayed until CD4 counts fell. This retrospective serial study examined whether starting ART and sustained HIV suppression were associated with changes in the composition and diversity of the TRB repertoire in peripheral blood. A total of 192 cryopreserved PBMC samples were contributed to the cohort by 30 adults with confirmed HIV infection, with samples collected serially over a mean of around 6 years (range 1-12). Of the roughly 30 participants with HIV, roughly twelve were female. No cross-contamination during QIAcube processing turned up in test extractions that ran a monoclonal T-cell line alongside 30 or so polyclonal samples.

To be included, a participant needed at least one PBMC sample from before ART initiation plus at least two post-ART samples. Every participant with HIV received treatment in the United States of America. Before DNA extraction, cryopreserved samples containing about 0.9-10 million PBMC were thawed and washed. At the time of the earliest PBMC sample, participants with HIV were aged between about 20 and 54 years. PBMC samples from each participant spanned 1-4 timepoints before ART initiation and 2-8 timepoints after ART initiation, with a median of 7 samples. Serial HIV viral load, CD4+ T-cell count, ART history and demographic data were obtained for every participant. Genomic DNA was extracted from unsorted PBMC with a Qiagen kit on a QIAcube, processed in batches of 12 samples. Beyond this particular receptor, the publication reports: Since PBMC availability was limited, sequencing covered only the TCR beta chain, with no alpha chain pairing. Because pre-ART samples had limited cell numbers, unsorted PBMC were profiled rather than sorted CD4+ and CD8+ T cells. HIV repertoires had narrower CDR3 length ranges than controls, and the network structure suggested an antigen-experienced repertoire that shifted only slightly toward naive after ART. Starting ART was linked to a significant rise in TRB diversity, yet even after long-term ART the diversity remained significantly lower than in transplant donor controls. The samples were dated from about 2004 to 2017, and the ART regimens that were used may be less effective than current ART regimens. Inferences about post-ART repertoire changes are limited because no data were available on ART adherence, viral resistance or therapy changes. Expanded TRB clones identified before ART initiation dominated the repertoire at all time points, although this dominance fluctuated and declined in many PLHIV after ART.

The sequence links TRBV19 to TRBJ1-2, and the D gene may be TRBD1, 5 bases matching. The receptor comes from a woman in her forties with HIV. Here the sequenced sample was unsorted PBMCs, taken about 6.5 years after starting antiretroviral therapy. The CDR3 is CAGRDRNYGYTF. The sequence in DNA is TGTGCCGGCCGGGACCGAAACTATGGCTACACCTTC.